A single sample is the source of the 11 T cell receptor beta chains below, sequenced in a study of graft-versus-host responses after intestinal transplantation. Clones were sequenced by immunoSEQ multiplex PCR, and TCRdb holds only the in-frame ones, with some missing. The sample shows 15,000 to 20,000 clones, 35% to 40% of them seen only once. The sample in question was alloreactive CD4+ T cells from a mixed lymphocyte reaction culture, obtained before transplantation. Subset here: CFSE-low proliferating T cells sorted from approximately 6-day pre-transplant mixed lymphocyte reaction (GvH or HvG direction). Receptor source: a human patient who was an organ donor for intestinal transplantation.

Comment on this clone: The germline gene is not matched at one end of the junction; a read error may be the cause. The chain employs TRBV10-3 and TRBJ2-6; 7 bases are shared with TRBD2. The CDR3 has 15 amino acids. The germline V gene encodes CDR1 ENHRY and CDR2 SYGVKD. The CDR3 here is CASSEPGGGANVLTF. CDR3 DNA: TGTGCCAGCAGTGAGCCGGGGGGTGGGGCCAACGTCCTGACTTTC.

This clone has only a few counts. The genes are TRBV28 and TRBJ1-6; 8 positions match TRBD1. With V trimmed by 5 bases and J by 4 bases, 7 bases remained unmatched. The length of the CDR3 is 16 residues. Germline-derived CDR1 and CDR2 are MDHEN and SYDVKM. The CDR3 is CASSPSTGGYNSPLHF. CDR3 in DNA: TGTGCCAGCAGTCCTTCAACAGGGGGGTATAATTCACCCCTCCACTTT. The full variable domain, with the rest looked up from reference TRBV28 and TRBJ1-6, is DVKVTQSSRYLVKRTGEKVFLECVQDMDHENMFWYRQDPGLGLRLIYFSYDVKMKEKGDIPEGYSVSREKKERFSLILESASTNQTSMYLCASSPSTGGYNSPLHFGNGTRLTVT.

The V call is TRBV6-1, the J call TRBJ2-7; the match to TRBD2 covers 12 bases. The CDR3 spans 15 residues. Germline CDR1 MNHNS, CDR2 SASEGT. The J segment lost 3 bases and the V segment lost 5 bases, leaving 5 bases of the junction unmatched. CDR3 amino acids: CASSLLAGGGYEQYF. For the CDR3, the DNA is TGTGCCAGCAGTCTACTAGCGGGAGGAGGCTACGAGCAGTACTTC.

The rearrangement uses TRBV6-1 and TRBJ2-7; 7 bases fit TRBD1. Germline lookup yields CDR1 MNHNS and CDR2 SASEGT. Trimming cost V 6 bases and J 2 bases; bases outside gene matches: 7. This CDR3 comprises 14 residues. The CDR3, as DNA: TGTGCCAGCAGACCCCCCGGGACAGCCTACGAGCAGTACTTC. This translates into CASRPPGTAYEQYF.

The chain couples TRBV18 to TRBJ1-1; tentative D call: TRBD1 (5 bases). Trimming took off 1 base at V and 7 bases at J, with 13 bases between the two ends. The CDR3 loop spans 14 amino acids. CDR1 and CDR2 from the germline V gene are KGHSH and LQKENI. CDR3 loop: CASSPQIAQVEAFF. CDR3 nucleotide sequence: TGTGCCAGCTCACCACAGATAGCACAGGTTGAAGCTTTCTTT.

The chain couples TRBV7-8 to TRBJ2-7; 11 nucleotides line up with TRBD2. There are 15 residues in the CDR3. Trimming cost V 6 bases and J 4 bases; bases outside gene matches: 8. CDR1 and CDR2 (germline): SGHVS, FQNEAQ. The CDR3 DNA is TGTGCCAGCAGTTATACCGGGACTAGCGGTTACGAGCAGTACTTC. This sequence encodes CASSYTGTSGYEQYF.

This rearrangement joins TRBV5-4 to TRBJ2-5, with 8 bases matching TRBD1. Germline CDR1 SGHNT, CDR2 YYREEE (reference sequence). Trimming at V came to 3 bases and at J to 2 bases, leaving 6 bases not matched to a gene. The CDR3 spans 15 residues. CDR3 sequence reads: CASSSRGRWQETQYF. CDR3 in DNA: TGTGCCAGCAGCTCCAGGGGGCGCTGGCAAGAGACCCAGTACTTC.

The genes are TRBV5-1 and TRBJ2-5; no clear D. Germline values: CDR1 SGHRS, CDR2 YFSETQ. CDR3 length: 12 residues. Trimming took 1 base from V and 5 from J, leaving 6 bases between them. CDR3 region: CASSLFGETQYF. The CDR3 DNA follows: TGCGCCAGCAGCTTGTTTGGGGAGACCCAGTACTTC.

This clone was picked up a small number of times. CDR3 bases: TGTGCCAGCTCTATCAGGGTACGGGAGACCCAGTACTTC. This gives the protein CASSIRVRETQYF. J is TRBJ2-5 and V is TRBV5-6; possible D gene TRBD1, 5 bases. There are 13 residues in the CDR3. V shed 7 bases and J shed 5 bases, with 15 bases lying between them. Germline V gives CDR1 SGHDT, CDR2 YYEEEE.

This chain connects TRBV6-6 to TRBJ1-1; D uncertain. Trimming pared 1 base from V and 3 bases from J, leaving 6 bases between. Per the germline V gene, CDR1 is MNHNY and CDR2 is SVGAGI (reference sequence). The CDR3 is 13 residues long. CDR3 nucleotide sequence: TGTGCCAGCAGTTACTTAGGAGACACTGAAGCTTTCTTT. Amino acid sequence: CASSYLGDTEAFF.

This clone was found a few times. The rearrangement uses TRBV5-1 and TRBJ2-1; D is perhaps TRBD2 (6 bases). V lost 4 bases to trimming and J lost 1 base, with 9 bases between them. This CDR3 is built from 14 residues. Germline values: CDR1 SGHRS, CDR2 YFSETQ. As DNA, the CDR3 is TGCGCCAGCAGCCTCGGGACTTCCTACAATGAGCAGTTCTTC. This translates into CASSLGTSYNEQFF.